This T cell receptor beta chain came from a study of shared T cell receptors in the human thymus. Using immunoSEQ multiplex PCR, the repertoire was profiled, and TCRdb retains in-frame clones only, with some absent. The sample shows 700,000 or so clones, 80% to 90% of them seen only once. V shed 7 bases and J 4 bases; nucleotides not matched to a gene: 10. Germline V gene lookup returns CDR1 MNHNS and CDR2 SASEGT. The CDR3 loop spans 14 amino acids. This sample was also put to use in a study of human thymus T cells.

This TCR derives from a girl under three years old with a congenital heart defect. The chain recombines TRBV6-1 with TRBJ2-7, with 7 bases fitting TRBD1. The sample consisted of thymocytes. The CDR3 bases are TGTGCCAGCATGGCGAGACAGGGACAATACGAGCAGTACTTC. Amino acids: CASMARQGQYEQYF.